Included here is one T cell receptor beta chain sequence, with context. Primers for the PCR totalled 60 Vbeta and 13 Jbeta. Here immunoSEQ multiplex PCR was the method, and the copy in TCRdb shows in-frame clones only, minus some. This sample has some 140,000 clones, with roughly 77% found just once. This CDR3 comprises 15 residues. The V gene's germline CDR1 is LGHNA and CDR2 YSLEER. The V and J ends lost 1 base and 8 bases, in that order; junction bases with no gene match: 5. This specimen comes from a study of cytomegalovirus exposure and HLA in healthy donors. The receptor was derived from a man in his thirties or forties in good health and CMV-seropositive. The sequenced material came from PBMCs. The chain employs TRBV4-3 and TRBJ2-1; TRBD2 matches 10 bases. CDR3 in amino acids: CASSQVLAGRDEQFF. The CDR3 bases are TGCGCCAGCAGCCAAGTACTAGCGGGGAGGGATGAGCAGTTCTTC.